The rows below give T cell receptor beta chains drawn from one sample of a study of blood T cells in healthy people across ages. TCRdb analysed the 5' RACE reads with MiXCR anew, one entry per CDR3 protein. Among 1,800,000 or so distinct CDR3 sequences listed, about 39% were seen once. The sequenced material came from blood. These receptor sequences come from a human donor in good health. Each CDR3 is given with its conserved first and last residue. D genes are given only for firm matches. Where a row states a size, it is once, few, many or the class of an expanded clone; other rows omit it.

TRBJ2-5 | TRBD2 | . | TRBV11-2 | TGTGCCAGCTCCGGGGGGTACAGGGAGACCCAGTACTTC | CASSGGYRETQYF
TRBJ2-7 | . | few | TRBV5-1 | TGCGCCAGCAGCTTTAGACAGGATGCCTACTACGAGCAGTACTTC | CASSFRQDAYYEQYF
TRBJ1-2 | . | . | TRBV7-9 | TGTACCAGCACCCTAGAGGCACATGGCTACACCTTC | CTSTLEAHGYTF
TRBJ2-7 | TRBD2 | . | TRBV28 | TGTGCCAGCACCCTTAGCGGGGCTCCCTACGAGCAGTACTTC | CASTLSGAPYEQYF
TRBJ2-5 | TRBD2 | . | TRBV19 | TGTGCCAGTAGTATAGGGACTAGCGGGGTCCAAGAGACCCAGTACTTC | CASSIGTSGVQETQYF
TRBJ1-4 | TRBD1 | few | TRBV5-1 | TGCGCCAGCAGTTCCGACAGGGCAACTAATGAAAAACTGTTTTTT | CASSSDRATNEKLFF
TRBJ2-1 | . | few | TRBV29-1 | TGCAGCTTGGGTGGGGGGGGGCGCTCCTACAATGAGCAGTTCTTC | CSLGGGGRSYNEQFF
TRBJ1-2 | TRBD1 | . | TRBV6-5 | TGTGCCAGCAGAGGGACAGGGGAGCTCTTCTATGGCTACACCTTC | CASRGTGELFYGYTF
TRBJ2-7 | . | few | TRBV6-1 | TGTGCCAGCATAGATAGGGGATACGAGCAGTACTTC | CASIDRGYEQYF
TRBJ2-1 | TRBD2 | . | TRBV20-1 | TGCAGTGCTCTTACCGGGACTAGCGGGGATTATCGGAACAATGAGCAGTTCTTC | CSALTGTSGDYRNNEQFF
TRBJ1-1 | . | few | TRBV5-1 | TGCGCCAGCAGCTTGGAAGGGTTGGTGAACACTGAAGCTTTCTTT | CASSLEGLVNTEAFF
TRBJ1-2 | TRBD1 | few | TRBV18 | TGTGCCAGCTCATCCGACAGGGAGATCTATGGCTACACCTTC | CASSSDREIYGYTF
TRBJ2-4 | TRBD2 | . | TRBV5-1 | TGCGCCAGCAGCTTAATGAGCGGGGTCGAGGACATTCAGTACTTC | CASSLMSGVEDIQYF
TRBJ2-5 | TRBD1 | . | TRBV9 | TGTGCCAGCAGCGGGGGACAGGGCCGGCTAACGGAGACCCAGTACTTC | CASSGGQGRLTETQYF
TRBJ2-5 | TRBD2 | . | TRBV5-5 | TGTGCCAGCAGCTGTGGACTAGCCGAAGAGACCCAGTACTTC | CASSCGLAEETQYF
TRBJ1-1 | . | . | TRBV7-8 | TGTGCCAGCAGCGTCGTCTTAGGGCGAGATTTGAACACTGAAGCTTTCTTT | CASSVVLGRDLNTEAFF
TRBJ2-6 | . | . | TRBV6-1 | TGTGCCAGCAGTGCCCGGGGGGCGAGTGGGGCCAACGTCCTGACTTTC | CASSARGASGANVLTF
TRBJ1-2 | . | few | TRBV7-9 | TGTGCCAGCAGCGGGTTCGACTCCTGGAACTATGACTACACCTTC | CASSGFDSWNYDYTF
TRBJ1-4 | . | . | TRBV20-1 | TGCAGTGCTAGAGACAGGCGGTCAACTAATGAAAAACTGTTTTTT | CSARDRRSTNEKLFF
TRBJ2-7 | . | . | TRBV9 | TGTGCCAGCAGCGTAGGGGTTCAAACCTACGAGCAGTACTTC | CASSVGVQTYEQYF
TRBJ2-5 | . | . | TRBV7-3 | TGTGCCAGCAGCACTCTTGGGGGATCGATGGAGACCCAGTACTTC | CASSTLGGSMETQYF
TRBJ1-5 | . | few | TRBV6-1 | TGTGCCAGCACTGAGCAGGGTATTATGCAGCCCCAGCATTTT | CASTEQGIMQPQHF
TRBJ1-1 | TRBD1 | once | TRBV19 | TGTGCCAGTAGTATGTTCGCCGGACAGGCGAACACTGAAGCTTTCTTT | CASSMFAGQANTEAFF
TRBJ2-1 | . | . | TRBV11-2 | TGTGCCAGCAGCTTAGATCTGGGATACGACAATGAGCAGTTCTTC | CASSLDLGYDNEQFF
TRBJ2-1 | . | . | TRBV5-1 | TGCGCCAGCAGCTGGTATGGGATAGACAATGAGCAGTTCTTC | CASSWYGIDNEQFF
TRBJ2-1 | TRBD1 | . | TRBV6-2/TRBV6-3 | TGTGCCAGCCGGCGAGGGACAGGGACCGCTAGTGAGCAGTTCTTC | CASRRGTGTASEQFF
TRBJ2-7 | TRBD2 | few | TRBV20-1 | TGCAGTGCTACCCGGGACTACCAGGGCGAGCAGTACTTC | CSATRDYQGEQYF
TRBJ2-1 | . | . | TRBV2 | TGTGCCAGCAGTGAATACGAGGGGAAGTTCTTC | CASSEYEGKFF
TRBJ2-7 | . | . | TRBV7-9 | TGTGCCAGCAGCTTCCCACAGGGCTGGAGCTACGAGCAGTACTTC | CASSFPQGWSYEQYF
TRBJ2-1 | TRBD1 | . | TRBV6-5 | TGTGCCAGCAGTTACCATAAGAGGACAGGGGGTTTTGAGCAGTTCTTC | CASSYHKRTGGFEQFF
TRBJ1-5 | TRBD1 | . | TRBV20-1 | TGCAGTGCTAACAGGGGGATTGGACAGCCCCAGCATTTT | CSANRGIGQPQHF
TRBJ1-2 | . | . | TRBV28 | TGTGCCAGCAGCTCACGTACCCTACGGACCCTCCTTCGCTACACCTTC | CASSSRTLRTLLRYTF
TRBJ2-3 | . | . | TRBV12-3/TRBV12-4 | TGTGCCAGCAGCTCGCAGGCTGCAGATACGCAGTATTTT | CASSSQAADTQYF
TRBJ2-7 | TRBD2 | once | TRBV5-1 | TGCGCCAGTCAAACCACGGGACTATCCAAAAGTGAGCAGTACTTC | CASQTTGLSKSEQYF
TRBJ2-2 | . | . | TRBV10-3 | TGTGCCACCGGTAACGTGGGGACCAAGGGCCCATGGACCGGGGAGCTGTTTTTT | CATGNVGTKGPWTGELFF
TRBJ2-7 | . | few | TRBV4-3 | TGCGCCAGCAGCGAGCAGCCCTTGCCCTCCTACGAGCAGTACTTC | CASSEQPLPSYEQYF
TRBJ2-4 | . | . | TRBV5-1 | TGCGCCAGCAGCTCAAACATCCTAGCCAAAAACATTCAGTACTTC | CASSSNILAKNIQYF
TRBJ2-1 | . | few | TRBV15 | TGTGCCACCAGCATACCGGGACTCTCCTACAATGAGCAGTTCTTC | CATSIPGLSYNEQFF
TRBJ1-1 | TRBD1 | . | TRBV24-1 | TGTGCCACCAGTGATGGGACAGGGGGAAGGACTGAAGCTTTCTTT | CATSDGTGGRTEAFF
TRBJ2-1 | TRBD1 | few | TRBV9 | TGTGCCAGCAGCGTAGACGCCCACCCTGCCGGGACAGGTAACAATGAGCAGTTCTTC | CASSVDAHPAGTGNNEQFF
TRBJ2-3 | . | . | TRBV7-6 | TGTGCCAGCAGCCTAGGAGGGGGAGTTGGGACAGATACGCAGTATTTT | CASSLGGGVGTDTQYF
TRBJ2-5 | . | . | TRBV5-1 | TGCGCCAGCAGCCCGGCCGATCTAGGGGCCGGTGAGACCCAGTACTTC | CASSPADLGAGETQYF
TRBJ1-1 | TRBD1 | . | TRBV7-9 | TGTGCCAGTAGCTTAGCAGGAGATGGGACAGGGGATTTGAACACTGAAGCTTTCTTT | CASSLAGDGTGDLNTEAFF
TRBJ2-3 | . | . | TRBV24-1 | TGTGCCACCAGTGATTTGCAAGGCGCACCCAGCACAGATACGCAGTATTTT | CATSDLQGAPSTDTQYF
TRBJ2-3 | TRBD2 | . | TRBV20-1 | TGCAGTGCTAGACCGTTCCTAGCGGGAGGCGTCACAGATACGCAGTATTTT | CSARPFLAGGVTDTQYF
TRBJ1-2 | . | few | TRBV9 | TGTGCCAGCAGCGGCCAAGACAGGAAGAACTATGGCTACACCTTC | CASSGQDRKNYGYTF
TRBJ2-3 | . | . | TRBV30 | TGTGCCTGGAGCACGGGGGTAAGCACAGATACGCAGTATTTT | CAWSTGVSTDTQYF
TRBJ1-2 | . | few | TRBV4-3 | TGCGCCAGCAGCCAAGATATGGGCAGGGTCTATGGCTACACCTTC | CASSQDMGRVYGYTF
TRBJ2-1 | TRBD2 | . | TRBV5-5 | TGTGCCAGCAGCTTTTATATAGCGGGGGCCTACAATGAGCAGTTCTTC | CASSFYIAGAYNEQFF
TRBJ1-2 | . | once | TRBV5-6 | TGTGCCAGCAGCGTCCTCAACCATGGCTACACCTTC | CASSVLNHGYTF
TRBJ1-2 | . | . | TRBV20-1 | TGCAGTGCCTCAAGCCAAAAAACAGGGATCTTTGGCTACACCTTC | CSASSQKTGIFGYTF
TRBJ1-2 | . | . | TRBV6-2/TRBV6-3 | TGTGCCAGCAGCCTATTGGGGACTACCTATGGCTACACCTTC | CASSLLGTTYGYTF
TRBJ2-3 | TRBD1 | few | TRBV28 | TGTGCCGCTTACCCCGGACAGGAGTTGACAGATACGCAGTATTTT | CAAYPGQELTDTQYF
TRBJ1-2 | . | few | TRBV20-1 | TGCAGTGCTAATTCGGGGGGCAACTATGGCTACACCTTC | CSANSGGNYGYTF
TRBJ1-6 | TRBD1 | . | TRBV20-1 | TGCAGTGCTAGAGATCGGGACAGGGTCTCTTCACCCCTCCACTTT | CSARDRDRVSSPLHF
TRBJ1-2 | . | . | TRBV9 | TGTGCCAGCAGCGTAGCGGGAGGGGCCGAAGGCTACACCTTC | CASSVAGGAEGYTF
TRBJ1-5 | . | . | TRBV2 | TGTGCCAGCAGGGTAGGACTCAATCAGCCCCAGCATTTT | CASRVGLNQPQHF
TRBJ1-5 | . | . | TRBV6-2/TRBV6-3 | TGTGCCACCAAGCGGGCAGGGGATAATCAGCCCCAGCATTTT | CATKRAGDNQPQHF